The 28 T cell receptor beta chains given below trace back to one sample, sequenced in a study of blood T cell repertoires in COVID-19. Data came from immunoSEQ multiplex PCR; TCRdb stores just in-frame clones and leaves some out. Of over 150,000 clones listed, about 88% are singletons. The source material was peripheral blood. Receptor source: a middle-aged man with COVID-19, enrolled during active disease.

The genes are TRBV7-9 and TRBJ2-3, with TRBD2 identical over 10 bases. With 11 bases clipped from V and 0 bases from J, the junction kept 17 bases outside the gene matches. This CDR3 is built from 18 residues. The germline V gene has CDR1 SEHNR and CDR2 FQNEAQ (reference sequence). The CDR3 here is CASEGAWTSGGSTDTQYF. CDR3 in DNA: TGTGCCTCAGAGGGGGCTTGGACTAGCGGAGGCAGCACAGATACGCAGTATTTT.

The gene calls are TRBV7-2 and TRBJ2-1; TRBD1 aligns across 9 bases. V shed 0 bases and J 8 bases; nucleotides not matched to a gene: 8. CDR1 and CDR2 from the germline V gene are SGHTA and FQGNSA. The CDR3 loop spans 16 amino acids. In DNA form, the CDR3 reads TGTGCCAGCAGCTTAGCAGGGACAGGGAGGTTGGATGAGCAGTTCTTC. This gives the protein CASSLAGTGRLDEQFF.

V and J are TRBV5-1 and TRBJ1-4; 10 bases match TRBD1. Germline V gives CDR1 SGHRS, CDR2 YFSETQ. The junction had 6 bases not matched to a gene; V was cut back by 0 bases and J by 7 bases. The CDR3 runs to 16 residues. CDR3 region: CASSLAVGTGAEKLFF. In nucleotides, the CDR3 is TGCGCCAGCAGCTTGGCCGTCGGGACAGGGGCTGAAAAACTGTTTTTT.

The V and J genes are TRBV5-1 and TRBJ2-7; D is perhaps TRBD1 (6 bases). Germline loops: CDR1 SGHRS, CDR2 YFSETQ. CDR3 size: 13 residues. Trimming took 3 bases from V and 2 from J, leaving 9 bases between them. The CDR3 reads CASSSQGPYEQYF. In DNA form, the CDR3 reads TGCGCCAGCAGCTCCCAGGGGCCCTACGAGCAGTACTTC.

The gene calls are TRBV19 and TRBJ2-1; 12 bases align to TRBD2. The CDR3 is made up of 16 amino acids. The germline gives CDR1 LNHDA, CDR2 SQIVND (reference sequence). Trimming cost V 10 bases and J 1 base; bases outside gene matches: 8. DNA for the CDR3: TGTGCCATTTCTAGACTAGCGGGGGCGTCCTACAATGAGCAGTTCTTC. It is translated as CAISRLAGASYNEQFF.

The V and J genes are TRBV24-1 and TRBJ2-2, with 10 positions matching TRBD2. The CDR3 is 15 amino acids. Losses at the gene ends were 1 base for V and 10 bases for J; bases not matched to a gene: 5. The germline CDR1 and CDR2 sequences are KGHDR and SFDVKD. The CDR3 region has the DNA TGTGCCACCAGTGATTTTCAGCGGGGGGGTGTGGAGCTGTTTTTT. It codes for CATSDFQRGGVELFF.

The chain is built from TRBV18 and TRBJ2-3, with 12 bases matching TRBD2. Trimming cost V 3 bases and J 0 bases; bases outside gene matches: 1. The CDR3 totals 16 residues. Per the germline V gene, CDR1 is KGHSH and CDR2 is LQKENI. The chain's CDR3 is CASSPGTSGSTDTQYF. CDR3 sequence (DNA): TGTGCCAGCTCACCCGGGACTAGCGGGAGCACAGATACGCAGTATTTT.

This clone was recorded once. The chain carries TRBV29-1 and TRBJ1-1; no definite D call. Germline-derived CDR1 and CDR2 are SQVTM and ANQGSEA. The germline V and J ends were trimmed by 7 bases and 0 bases, with 15 bases remaining between them. The CDR3 runs 14 residues. Here the CDR3 reads CSGIMTLLNTEAFF. In DNA, the CDR3 is TGCAGCGGTATAATGACATTATTGAACACTGAAGCTTTCTTT.

The gene calls are TRBV6-2 or TRBV6-3 and TRBJ2-3, with 7 bases aligning to TRBD2. CDR3 length: 15 residues. The trim removed 5 bases at V and 1 base at J, leaving 6 bases unmatched. In germline, CDR1 is MNHEY, CDR2 SVGEGT. The CDR3 spells CASSAYLAGTDTQYF. CDR3 bases: TGTGCCAGCAGTGCCTATCTAGCGGGCACAGATACGCAGTATTTT.

The chain couples TRBV5-1 to TRBJ1-2, with a possible D match to TRBD1 (5 bases). V was shortened by 3 bases and J by 6 bases, with 18 bases between the two germline ends. The CDR3 runs to 15 residues. Germline CDR1 and CDR2: SGHRS and YFSETQ. The CDR3 DNA reads TGCGCCAGCAGCTCGAAGGAAGGGGCCTATCATGGCTACACCTTC. Encoded protein: CASSSKEGAYHGYTF.

The gene calls are TRBV7-2 and TRBJ2-1; a possible D gene is TRBD1 (6 bases). Germline V gene lookup returns CDR1 SGHTA and CDR2 FQGNSA. The CDR3 length is 17 residues. Deletions cut 2 bases from V and 1 base from J, with 15 bases between. CDR3: CASSLSDRSRSYNEQFF. DNA for the CDR3: TGTGCCAGCAGCTTATCTGACAGGTCGAGGTCCTACAATGAGCAGTTCTTC.

The chain is built from TRBV3-1 (or the pseudogene TRBV3-2) and TRBJ2-6; 9 positions match TRBD1. CDR1 LGHDT and CDR2 YNNKEL come from the germline V gene (reference sequence). The CDR3 totals 19 residues. J gave up 1 base and V 2 bases, and 9 bases lay outside the gene matches. CDR3 sequence (DNA): TGTGCCAGCAGCCAAACAAGAGTAGGACAGGGGTCTGGGGCCAACGTCCTGACTTTC. This encodes CASSQTRVGQGSGANVLTF.

The chain uses TRBV6-5 and TRBJ1-5; perhaps TRBD1 as D (6 bases). V was trimmed by 6 bases and J by 4 bases, leaving 13 bases between them. CDR3 size: 14 residues. Per the germline V gene, CDR1 is MNHEY and CDR2 is SVGAGI. Here the CDR3 DNA reads TGTGCCAGCAGAGTAACAGGGAAGAATCAGCCCCAGCATTTT. Its protein is CASRVTGKNQPQHF.

The chain recombines TRBV12-3 or TRBV12-4 with TRBJ2-7, with 7 bases identical to TRBD1. V lost 6 bases, J lost 6 bases, and 8 bases stayed unmatched. CDR3 length: 13 amino acids. CDR3 sequence: CASRTGPPGEQYF. Here the CDR3 DNA reads TGTGCCAGCAGGACAGGGCCCCCGGGCGAGCAGTACTTC.

This chain uses TRBV7-2 with TRBJ1-2; a weak D match, TRBD1 (6 bases). The CDR3 loop spans 16 amino acids. Germline V CDR1 and CDR2: SGHTA, FQGNSA. V was cut by 7 bases and J by 7 bases, with 25 bases left in between. CDR3 sequence: CASTRHGGGGSSGYTF. CDR3 coding DNA: TGTGCCAGCACGCGACACGGAGGGGGGGGGAGCTCTGGCTACACCTTC.

V is TRBV19 and J is TRBJ2-2; TRBD1 might be the D (7 bases). Per germline, CDR1 LNHDA and CDR2 SQIVND (reference sequence). V lost 6 bases and J 5 bases, leaving 13 bases between the germline ends. The CDR3 consists of 14 residues. The chain's CDR3 is CASREGQFTGELFF. The CDR3 coding sequence is TGTGCCAGTAGGGAGGGACAGTTTACCGGGGAGCTGTTTTTT.

This clone was seen a handful of times. The chain recombines TRBV10-3 with TRBJ2-1; the match to TRBD2 covers 7 bases. The CDR3 loop spans 16 amino acids. V lost 7 bases, J lost 2 bases, and 11 bases stayed unmatched. The germline CDR1 and CDR2 sequences are ENHRY and SYGVKD. The CDR3 coding sequence is TGTGCCATCACCATGACTAGCCAACCTACCTACAATGAGCAGTTCTTC. Translating it yields CAITMTSQPTYNEQFF.

The chain uses TRBV4-1 and TRBJ1-2; D uncertain. The CDR3 is 16 residues long. Trimming took off 4 bases at V and 4 bases at J, with 19 bases between the two ends. Germline lookup yields CDR1 MGHRA and CDR2 YSYEKL. DNA for the CDR3: TGCGCCAGCAGCCCCGATGGTCAGAAACTACCCTATGGCTACACCTTC. This encodes CASSPDGQKLPYGYTF.

The genes are TRBV6-5 and TRBJ2-7, with a tentative D call TRBD2 (5 bases). CDR3 length: 12 amino acids. Deletions cut 6 bases from V and 4 bases from J, with 10 bases between. Germline values: CDR1 MNHEY, CDR2 SVGAGI. The CDR3 nucleotides are TGTGCCAGCAGCCGGACTGAGTACGAGCAGTACTTC. This translates into CASSRTEYEQYF.

V is TRBV6-5 and J is TRBJ2-1; 9 bases align to TRBD2. Trimming removed 7 bases from V and 9 bases from J; junction bases left unmatched: 10. The CDR3 runs to 14 residues. Per the germline V gene, CDR1 is MNHEY and CDR2 is SVGAGI. This chain's CDR3 is CASILAGVSIEQFF. The DNA for the CDR3 is TGTGCCAGCATTTTAGCGGGAGTGTCTATTGAGCAGTTCTTC.

This sequence joins TRBV6-5 and TRBJ1-1; TRBD1 aligns across 10 bases. Germline V CDR1 and CDR2: MNHEY, SVGAGI. V trimming: 4 bases; J trimming: 4 bases; junction bases outside the gene matches: 9. The CDR3 sequence is 16 residues long. The CDR3: CASSSGQGGAGTEAFF. The CDR3 DNA is TGTGCCAGCAGTTCAGGACAGGGGGGTGCCGGCACTGAAGCTTTCTTT.

This clone was observed a single time. V and J are TRBV11-2 and TRBJ2-3, with a possible D match to TRBD1 (6 bases). Germline-derived CDR1 and CDR2 are SGHAT and FQNNGV. CDR3 length equals 15 residues. V shed 4 bases and J shed 2 bases, with 13 bases lying between them. CDR3 DNA sequence: TGTGCCAGCAGCTACTGGACAGAGGTCACAGATACGCAGTATTTT. Translating it yields CASSYWTEVTDTQYF.

The V and J genes are TRBV24-1 and TRBJ1-5, with D hard to call. CDR1 and CDR2 from the germline V gene are KGHDR and SFDVKD. The CDR3 totals 14 residues. V lost 4 bases and J 0 bases, leaving 6 bases between the germline ends. The DNA for the CDR3 is TGTGCCACCAGTGAGTCAAATAGCAATCAGCCCCAGCATTTT. It codes for CATSESNSNQPQHF.

This chain joins TRBV18 and TRBJ1-3; 10 positions match TRBD1. The CDR3 covers 14 residues. Trimming took 6 bases from V and 6 from J; bases not matched to a gene: 5. In germline, CDR1 is KGHSH, CDR2 LQKENI. The CDR3 region has the DNA TGTGCCAGCTCCCCGGGACAGGGGCTAAACACCATATATTTT. Its translation is CASSPGQGLNTIYF.

As for this clone: A much larger clone is a single base away; this may be a read error. Other DNA sequences from this sample encode an identical CDR3 as well. The gene calls are TRBV6-1 and TRBJ2-5; the match to TRBD2 covers 8 bases. Germline V lookup: CDR1 MNHNS, CDR2 SASEGT. This CDR3 has 16 amino acids. This chain's CDR3 is CARSEAGRGAGETQYF. The DNA of the CDR3 is TGTGCCCGCAGTGAAGCGGGGCGGGGGGCGGGGGAGACCCAGTACTTC.

V gene TRBV27 combines with J gene TRBJ2-1, with D possibly matching TRBD2 (6 bases). The CDR3 is made up of 14 amino acids. V lost 8 bases and J 6 bases, leaving 17 bases between the germline ends. The germline gives CDR1 MNHEY, CDR2 SMNVEV (reference sequence). CDR3 DNA: TGTGCCAGCGGGGCGGGGTCTCTAGGCAATGAGCAGTTCTTC. The encoded protein is CASGAGSLGNEQFF.

The chain combines TRBV28 with TRBJ1-4; D may be TRBD1 (5 bases). The V gene lost 9 bases and the J gene lost 4 bases, with 12 bases spanning the gap. Germline assignment: CDR1 MDHEN and CDR2 SYDVKM. The CDR3 is made up of 13 amino acids. CDR3 region: CASGQSYNEKLFF. Written as DNA, the CDR3 is TGTGCCAGTGGACAATCCTATAATGAAAAACTGTTTTTT.

CDR3 loop: CASSPRGQGDREQYF. CDR3 bases: TGTGCCAGCAGTCCGAGGGGACAGGGAGACCGCGAGCAGTACTTC. The chain joins TRBV28 to TRBJ2-7; 9 nucleotides align to TRBD1. The J segment lost 6 bases and the V segment lost 5 bases, leaving 11 bases of the junction unmatched. Germline V lookup: CDR1 MDHEN, CDR2 SYDVKM. CDR3 length: 15 residues.